This TCR beta chain was profiled in a study of shared clonotypes between healthy human individuals. Every donor was a Caucasian adult from Nashville, Tennessee. The study's findings and limits: Since donors were few, the genetic and exposure-history diversity represented was limited.

Around 290 ng DNA, 25,000 to 35,000 T cell genomes, went into unsorted PBMC replicate PCRs. Assay used: immunoSEQ multiplex PCR; TCRdb lists only in-frame clones, some missing. The top ten clones hold roughly 13% of a sample with roughly 500,000 clones, about 79% of them seen once. There are 11 residues in the CDR3. The V end was cut by 6 bases, the J end by 2 bases, with 5 bases between. Germline V gene sequence: CDR1 SNHLY, CDR2 FYNNEI. Remarks on this clone: Antigen specificity is unknown.

The sequenced sample consisted of PBMCs. The chain couples TRBV2 to TRBJ2-7, with no clear D. The clonotype comes from a woman aged 40 to 50 in good health. Some clones in this sample may be carry-over from other donors' samples. CDR3 bases: TGTGCCAGCAGGACGGCCTACGAGCAGTACTTC. Its translation: CASRTAYEQYF.